The 14 T cell receptor beta chains presented below share a single source sample, sequenced in a study of T cells after posttransplantation cyclophosphamide. Treatment was busulfan-fludarabine conditioning, a marrow graft, and cyclophosphamide on days +3 and +4. The assay was immunoSEQ multiplex PCR, and TCRdb's table has in-frame clones only and misses some. The sample lists 35,000 to 50,000 clones, around 90% occurring once. The sequences come from PBMCs, collected less than 70 days after allogeneic stem cell transplant with posttransplant cyclophosphamide. These receptors were collected from a male patient between 55 and 70 years old who received an allogeneic stem cell transplant from a related donor and was CMV-positive. Some T cells may be provided by the graft donor.

The chain recombines TRBV19 with TRBJ1-1; 10 bases are shared with TRBD1. Germline V gene sequence: CDR1 LNHDA, CDR2 SQIVND (reference sequence). The trim removed 3 bases at V and 1 base at J, leaving 2 bases unmatched. The CDR3 consists of 15 residues. CDR3 in amino acids: CASSMGDRGNTEAFF. DNA of the CDR3: TGTGCCAGTAGTATGGGGGACAGGGGGAACACTGAAGCTTTCTTT.

This chain uses TRBV5-1 with TRBJ2-3, with 8 nucleotides matching TRBD2. CDR3 length: 16 residues. Germline lookup yields CDR1 SGHRS and CDR2 YFSETQ. With 3 bases clipped from V and 0 bases from J, the junction kept 6 bases outside the gene matches. CDR3 nucleotides: TGCGCCAGCAGCTCATCCGGGGGGGCTAGCACAGATACGCAGTATTTT. Translation: CASSSSGGASTDTQYF.

V is TRBV15 and J is TRBJ1-4; D unresolved. Germline assignment: CDR1 LNHNV and CDR2 YYDKDF (reference sequence). Trimming took off 3 bases at V and 0 bases at J, with 11 bases between the two ends. This CDR3 spans 16 amino acids. The DNA of the CDR3 is TGTGCCACCAGCAGGGCTGCGGGAACAACTAATGAAAAACTGTTTTTT. This sequence encodes CATSRAAGTTNEKLFF.

The chain has TRBV19 and TRBJ2-1, with D possibly being TRBD2 (5 bases). The CDR3 loop spans 14 amino acids. The V end lost 9 bases, the J end lost 2 bases, and 14 bases lay between the germline ends. Germline loops: CDR1 LNHDA, CDR2 SQIVND (reference sequence). CDR3 amino acids: CASRESGTYNEQFF. The CDR3 region has the DNA TGTGCCAGCCGGGAAAGCGGAACCTACAATGAGCAGTTCTTC.

V usage is TRBV7-9 and J usage is TRBJ1-3, with D hard to call. Germline assignment: CDR1 SEHNR and CDR2 FQNEAQ (reference sequence). Trimming stripped 4 bases from V and 2 bases from J, with 9 bases between. The CDR3 has 14 amino acids. The DNA for the CDR3 is TGTGCCAGCAGCTCTATTGTCCCTGGAAACACCATATATTTT. It translates to CASSSIVPGNTIYF.

The chain uses TRBV4-1 and TRBJ2-7; 10 bases align to TRBD1. CDR1 is MGHRA and CDR2 is YSYEKL in the germline V gene. The CDR3 is made up of 16 amino acids. V gave up 4 bases and J gave up 7 bases; unmatched junction bases: 13. In DNA, the CDR3 is TGCGCCAGCAGCCCCAACCCCGGGACAGGGGATCGGGAGCAGTACGTC. Amino acid sequence: CASSPNPGTGDREQYV.

The gene calls are TRBV5-1 and TRBJ2-3; 7 bases match TRBD1. The CDR3 is 16 residues long. Germline CDR1 reads SGHRS; CDR2 reads YFSETQ. The junction had 13 bases not matched to a gene; V was cut back by 5 bases and J by 4 bases. The CDR3 region has the DNA TGCGCCAGCAGTCTCCAGGGGGTTTTGGTCCCAGATACGCAGTATTTT. This sequence encodes CASSLQGVLVPDTQYF.

The DNA of the CDR3 is TGTGCCAGCAGTTTATCGCCAGCGGGTGATCTTACGCAGTATTTT. Its protein is CASSLSPAGDLTQYF. The chain uses TRBV27 and TRBJ2-3; TRBD2 might be the D (6 bases). V was shortened by 0 bases and J by 8 bases, with 15 bases between the two germline ends. Germline values: CDR1 MNHEY, CDR2 SMNVEV (reference sequence). The CDR3 covers 15 residues.

The chain recombines TRBV6-5 with TRBJ1-2, with D possibly TRBD1 on 5 matching bases. Germline V CDR1 and CDR2: MNHEY, SVGAGI. Trimming pared 3 bases from V and 3 bases from J, leaving 14 bases between. CDR3 length equals 15 residues. The CDR3 region has the DNA TGTGCCAGCAGTTATGACGGGGGTTACGACTATGGCTACACCTTC. Protein sequence: CASSYDGGYDYGYTF.

The chain has TRBV29-1 and TRBJ1-3; 12 nucleotides line up with TRBD1. With V trimmed by 0 bases and J by 6 bases, 9 bases remained unmatched. Germline lookup yields CDR1 SQVTM and CDR2 ANQGSEA. The CDR3 length is 17 residues. CDR3 amino acids: CSVEDNERDRGPNTIYF. CDR3 nucleotide sequence: TGCAGCGTTGAAGATAACGAACGGGACAGGGGGCCAAACACCATATATTTT.

This clone was found once. The chain combines TRBV7-9 with TRBJ1-2; 9 positions match TRBD1. CDR1 is SEHNR and CDR2 is FQNEAQ in the germline V gene (reference sequence). With 6 bases clipped from V and 4 bases from J, the junction kept 12 bases outside the gene matches. The CDR3 loop spans 16 amino acids. The CDR3 loop reads CASSQGTGGGGYGYTF. The CDR3 DNA sequence: TGTGCCAGCAGTCAAGGCACAGGGGGCGGCGGCTATGGCTACACCTTC.

The chain joins TRBV11-2 to TRBJ2-3; D is unresolved. Germline CDR1 SGHAT, CDR2 FQNNGV. The length of the CDR3 is 12 residues. The germline V and J ends were trimmed by 6 bases and 0 bases, with 4 bases remaining between them. CDR3 sequence (DNA): TGTGCCAGCAGTCATAGCACAGATACGCAGTATTTT. Translation: CASSHSTDTQYF.

The rearrangement links TRBV9 to TRBJ2-3, with D possibly being TRBD2 (6 bases). CDR1 is SGDLS, CDR2 YYNGEE, per germline. The CDR3 runs to 19 residues. V lost 0 bases and J 0 bases, leaving 20 bases between the germline ends. The CDR3: CASSVATWTAGPSTDTQYF. The CDR3 DNA reads TGTGCCAGCAGCGTAGCTACTTGGACCGCGGGACCCAGCACAGATACGCAGTATTTT. Looking up the rest from reference TRBV9 and TRBJ2-3 gives the full variable domain: DSGVTQTPKHLITATGQRVTLRCSPRSGDLSVYWYQQSLDQGLQFLIQYYNGEERAKGNILERFSAQQFPDLHSELNLSSLELGDSALYFCASSVATWTAGPSTDTQYFGPGTRLTVL.

This chain uses TRBV6-1 with TRBJ1-3; a possible D gene is TRBD1 (6 bases). Germline V gene data show CDR1 as MNHNS and CDR2 as SASEGT. The V end was cut by 2 bases, the J end by 6 bases, with 11 bases between. The CDR3 contains 14 residues. The CDR3, as DNA: TGTGCCAGCAGTGAATACAGGGACGAAAACACCATATATTTT. This translates into CASSEYRDENTIYF.